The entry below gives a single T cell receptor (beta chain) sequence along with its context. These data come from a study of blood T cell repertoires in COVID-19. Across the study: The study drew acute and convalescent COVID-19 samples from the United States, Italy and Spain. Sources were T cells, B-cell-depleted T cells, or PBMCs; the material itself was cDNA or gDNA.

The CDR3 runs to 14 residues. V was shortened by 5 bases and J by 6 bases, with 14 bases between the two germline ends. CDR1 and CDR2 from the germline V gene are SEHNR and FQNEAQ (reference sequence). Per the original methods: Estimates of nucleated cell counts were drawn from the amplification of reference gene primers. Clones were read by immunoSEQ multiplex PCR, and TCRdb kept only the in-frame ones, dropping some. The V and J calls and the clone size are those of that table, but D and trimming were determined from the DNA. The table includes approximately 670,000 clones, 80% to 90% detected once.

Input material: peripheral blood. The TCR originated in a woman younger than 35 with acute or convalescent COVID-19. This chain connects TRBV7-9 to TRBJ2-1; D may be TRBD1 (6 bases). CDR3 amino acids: CASSARTVPNEQFF. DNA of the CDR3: TGTGCCAGCAGCGCCCGGACAGTTCCCAATGAGCAGTTCTTC.